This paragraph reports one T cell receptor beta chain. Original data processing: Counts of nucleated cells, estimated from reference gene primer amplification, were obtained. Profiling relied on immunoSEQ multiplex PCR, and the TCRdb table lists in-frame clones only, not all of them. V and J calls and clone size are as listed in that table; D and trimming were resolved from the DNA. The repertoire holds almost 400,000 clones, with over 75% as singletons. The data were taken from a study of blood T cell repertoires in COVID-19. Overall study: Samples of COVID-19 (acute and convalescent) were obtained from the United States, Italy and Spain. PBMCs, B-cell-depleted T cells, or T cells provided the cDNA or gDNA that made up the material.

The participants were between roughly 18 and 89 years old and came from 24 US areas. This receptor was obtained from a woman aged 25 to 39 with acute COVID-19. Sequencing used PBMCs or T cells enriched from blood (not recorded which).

The CDR3 DNA reads TGTGCCAGCAGACCGGACTGGTTTAGCAATCAGCCCCAGCATTTT. It yields the protein CASRPDWFSNQPQHF. This rearrangement joins TRBV6-5 to TRBJ1-5; no reliable D call. Germline assignment: CDR1 MNHEY and CDR2 SVGAGI. There are 15 residues in the CDR3. Trimming left V 6 bases short and J 0 bases short, with 12 bases between.